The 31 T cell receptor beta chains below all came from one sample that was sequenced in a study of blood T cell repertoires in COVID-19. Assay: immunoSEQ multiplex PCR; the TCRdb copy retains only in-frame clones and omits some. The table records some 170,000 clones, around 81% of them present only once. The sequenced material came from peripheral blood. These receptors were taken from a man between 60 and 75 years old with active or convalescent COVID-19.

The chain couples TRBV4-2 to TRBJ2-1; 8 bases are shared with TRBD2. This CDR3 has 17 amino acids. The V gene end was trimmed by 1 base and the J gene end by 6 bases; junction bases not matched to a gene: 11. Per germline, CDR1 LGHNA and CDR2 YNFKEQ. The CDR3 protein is CASSQGPAGGAGNEQFF. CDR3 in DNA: TGTGCCAGCAGCCAAGGTCCGGCCGGGGGGGCGGGCAATGAGCAGTTCTTC.

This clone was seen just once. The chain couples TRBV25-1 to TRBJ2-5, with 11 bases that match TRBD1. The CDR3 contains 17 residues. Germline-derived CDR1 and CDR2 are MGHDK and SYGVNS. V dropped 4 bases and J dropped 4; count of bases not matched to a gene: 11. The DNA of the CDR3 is TGTGCCAGCAGTGCCCCCGTCGGACAGGGGGCGGGAGAGACCCAGTACTTC. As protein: CASSAPVGQGAGETQYF. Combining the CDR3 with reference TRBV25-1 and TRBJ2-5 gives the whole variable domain EADIYQTPRYLVIGTGKKITLECSQTMGHDKMYWYQQDPGMELHLIHYSYGVNSTEKGDLSSESTVSRIRTEHFPLTLESARPSHTSQYLCASSAPVGQGAGETQYFGPGTRLLVL.

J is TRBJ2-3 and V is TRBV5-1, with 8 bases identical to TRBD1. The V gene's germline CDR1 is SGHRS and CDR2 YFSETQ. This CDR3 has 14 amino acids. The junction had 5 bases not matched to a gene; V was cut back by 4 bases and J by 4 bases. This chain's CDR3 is CASSGGQVSDTQYF. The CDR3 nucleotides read TGCGCCAGCAGCGGGGGACAGGTCTCAGATACGCAGTATTTT.

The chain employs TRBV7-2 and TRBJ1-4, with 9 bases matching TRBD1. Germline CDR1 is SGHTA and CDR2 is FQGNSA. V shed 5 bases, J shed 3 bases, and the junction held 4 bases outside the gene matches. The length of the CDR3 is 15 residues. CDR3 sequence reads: CASSLYRGPNEKLFF. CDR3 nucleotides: TGTGCCAGCAGCCTCTACAGGGGGCCTAATGAAAAACTGTTTTTT. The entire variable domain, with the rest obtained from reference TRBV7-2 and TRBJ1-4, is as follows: GAGVSQSPSNKVTEKGKDVELRCDPISGHTALYWYRQSLGQGLEFLIYFQGNSAPDKSGLPSDRFSAERTGGSVSTLTIQRTQQEDSAVYLCASSLYRGPNEKLFFGSGTQLSVL.

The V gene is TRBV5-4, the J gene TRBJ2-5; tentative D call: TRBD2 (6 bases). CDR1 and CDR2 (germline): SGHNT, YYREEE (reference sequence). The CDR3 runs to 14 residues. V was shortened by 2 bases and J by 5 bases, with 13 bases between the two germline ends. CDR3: CASSLGGAPETQYF. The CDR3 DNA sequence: TGTGCCAGCAGCTTAGGCGGGGCTCCCGAGACCCAGTACTTC.

CDR3 in DNA: TGTGCCAGCAGCGTAGCTTCGGTCTCCACCGGGGAGCTGTTTTTT. Translating gives CASSVASVSTGELFF. The gene calls are TRBV9 and TRBJ2-2; D remains ambiguous. Germline lookup yields CDR1 SGDLS and CDR2 YYNGEE. The CDR3 sequence is 15 residues long. Trimming left V 0 bases short and J 4 bases short, with 10 bases between.

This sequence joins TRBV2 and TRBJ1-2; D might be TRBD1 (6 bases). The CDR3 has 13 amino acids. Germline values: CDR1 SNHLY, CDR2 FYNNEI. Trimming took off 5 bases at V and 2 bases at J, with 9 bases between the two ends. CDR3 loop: CASSSDRNYGYTF. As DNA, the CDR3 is TGTGCCAGCAGTTCCGACAGGAACTATGGCTACACCTTC.

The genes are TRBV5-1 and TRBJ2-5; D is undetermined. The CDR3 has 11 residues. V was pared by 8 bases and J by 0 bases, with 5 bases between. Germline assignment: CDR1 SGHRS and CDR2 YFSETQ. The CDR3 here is CASRNQETQYF. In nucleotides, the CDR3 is TGCGCCAGTAGAAACCAAGAGACCCAGTACTTC. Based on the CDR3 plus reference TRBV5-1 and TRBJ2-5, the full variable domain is KAGVTQTPRYLIKTRGQQVTLSCSPISGHRSVSWYQQTPGQGLQFLFEYFSETQRNKGNFPGRFSGRQFSNSRSEMNVSTLELGDSALYLCASRNQETQYFGPGTRLLVL.

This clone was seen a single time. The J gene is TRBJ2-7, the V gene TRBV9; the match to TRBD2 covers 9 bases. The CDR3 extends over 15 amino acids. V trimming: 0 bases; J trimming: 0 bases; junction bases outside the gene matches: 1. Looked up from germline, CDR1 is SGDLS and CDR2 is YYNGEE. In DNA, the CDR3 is TGTGCCAGCAGCGTAGGAGCGGGAGGCTCCTACGAGCAGTACTTC. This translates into CASSVGAGGSYEQYF.

CDR3 in DNA: TGTGCCAGCAGCCACGGACAGGGCACAGATACGCAGTATTTT. This translates into CASSHGQGTDTQYF. J is TRBJ2-3 and V is TRBV6-5; 7 bases fit TRBD1. Per germline, CDR1 MNHEY and CDR2 SVGAGI. V gave up 6 bases and J gave up 1 base; unmatched junction bases: 4. This CDR3 has 14 amino acids.

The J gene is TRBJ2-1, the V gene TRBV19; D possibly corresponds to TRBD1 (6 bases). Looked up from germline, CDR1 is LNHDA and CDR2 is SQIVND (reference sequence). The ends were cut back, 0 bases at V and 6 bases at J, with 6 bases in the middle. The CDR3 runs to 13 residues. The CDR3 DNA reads TGTGCCAGTAGTATAGACAGGGGCAATGAGCAGTTCTTC. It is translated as CASSIDRGNEQFF.

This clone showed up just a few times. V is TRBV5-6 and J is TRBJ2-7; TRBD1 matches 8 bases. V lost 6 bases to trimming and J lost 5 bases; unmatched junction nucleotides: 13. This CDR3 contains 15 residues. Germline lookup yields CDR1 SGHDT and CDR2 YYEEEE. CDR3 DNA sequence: TGTGCCAGCACCCCCGGACCAGGGGGCCGCAACGAGCAGTACTTC. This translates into CASTPGPGGRNEQYF.

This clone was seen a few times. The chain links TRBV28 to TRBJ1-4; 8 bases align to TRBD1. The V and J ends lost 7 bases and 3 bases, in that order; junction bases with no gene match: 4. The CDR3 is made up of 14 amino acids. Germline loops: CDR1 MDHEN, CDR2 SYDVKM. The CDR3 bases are TGTGCCAGCATTGGGGACAGGTCTAATGAAAAACTGTTTTTT. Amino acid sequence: CASIGDRSNEKLFF.

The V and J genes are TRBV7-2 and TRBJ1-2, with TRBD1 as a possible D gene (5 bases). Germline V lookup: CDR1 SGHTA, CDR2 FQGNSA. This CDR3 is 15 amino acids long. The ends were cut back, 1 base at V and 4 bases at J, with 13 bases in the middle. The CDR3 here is CASSLGRVDAYGYTF. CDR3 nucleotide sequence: TGTGCCAGCAGCTTAGGCAGGGTAGACGCCTATGGCTACACCTTC.

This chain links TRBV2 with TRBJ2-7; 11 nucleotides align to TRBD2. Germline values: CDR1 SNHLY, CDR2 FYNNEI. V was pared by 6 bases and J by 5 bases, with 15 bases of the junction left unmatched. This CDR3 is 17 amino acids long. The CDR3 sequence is CASRKYLTSGKEDEQYF. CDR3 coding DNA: TGTGCCAGCAGAAAATACTTGACTAGCGGGAAAGAGGACGAGCAGTACTTC.

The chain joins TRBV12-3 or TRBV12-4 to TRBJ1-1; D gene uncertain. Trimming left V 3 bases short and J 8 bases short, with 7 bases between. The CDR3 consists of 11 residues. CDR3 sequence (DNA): TGTGCCAGCAGTTTGGGGAGGGAAGCTTTCTTT. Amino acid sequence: CASSLGREAFF.

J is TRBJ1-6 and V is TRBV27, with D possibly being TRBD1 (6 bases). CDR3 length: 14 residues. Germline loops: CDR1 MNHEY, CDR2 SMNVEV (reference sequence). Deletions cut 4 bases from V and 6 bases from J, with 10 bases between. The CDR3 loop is CASSSGHPNSPLHF. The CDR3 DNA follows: TGTGCCAGCAGTTCGGGACACCCTAATTCACCCCTCCACTTT.

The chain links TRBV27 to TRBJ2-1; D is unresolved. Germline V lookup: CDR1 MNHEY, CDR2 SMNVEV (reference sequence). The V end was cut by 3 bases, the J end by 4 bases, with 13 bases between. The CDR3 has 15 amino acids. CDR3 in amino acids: CASSFTNSPYNEQFF. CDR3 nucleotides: TGTGCCAGCAGTTTCACCAACTCGCCGTACAATGAGCAGTTCTTC.

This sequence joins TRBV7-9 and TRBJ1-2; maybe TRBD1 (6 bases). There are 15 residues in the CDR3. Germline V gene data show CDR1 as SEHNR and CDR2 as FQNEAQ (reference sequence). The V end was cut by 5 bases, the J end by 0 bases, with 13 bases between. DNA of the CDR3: TGTGCCAGCAGCCCCCCCTCAGGGGCTAACTATGGCTACACCTTC. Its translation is CASSPPSGANYGYTF.

The CDR3 here is CASSRTGGRTEAFF. CDR3 bases: TGTGCCAGCTCACGTACAGGGGGCAGGACTGAAGCTTTCTTT. The rearrangement joins TRBV18 to TRBJ1-1, with 9 bases aligning to TRBD1. V shed 4 bases and J 5 bases; nucleotides not matched to a gene: 5. The CDR3 has 14 amino acids. Germline loops: CDR1 KGHSH, CDR2 LQKENI.

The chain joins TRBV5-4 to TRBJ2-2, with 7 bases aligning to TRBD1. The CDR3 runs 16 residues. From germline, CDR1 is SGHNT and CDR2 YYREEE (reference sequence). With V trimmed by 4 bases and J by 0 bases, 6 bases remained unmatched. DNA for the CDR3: TGTGCCAGCAGCCTCCGACAGGGACCGAACACCGGGGAGCTGTTTTTT. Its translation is CASSLRQGPNTGELFF.

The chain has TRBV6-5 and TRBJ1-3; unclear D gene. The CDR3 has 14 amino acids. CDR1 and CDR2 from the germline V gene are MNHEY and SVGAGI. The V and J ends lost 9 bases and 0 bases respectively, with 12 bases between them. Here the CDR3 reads CASGLSSSGNTIYF. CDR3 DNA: TGTGCCAGTGGCTTATCTAGCTCTGGAAACACCATATATTTT.

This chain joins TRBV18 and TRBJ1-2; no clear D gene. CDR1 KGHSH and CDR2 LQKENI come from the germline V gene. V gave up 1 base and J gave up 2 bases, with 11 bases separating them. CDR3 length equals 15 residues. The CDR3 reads CASSPRDTPNYGYTF. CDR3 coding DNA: TGTGCCAGCTCACCACGTGACACTCCAAACTATGGCTACACCTTC.

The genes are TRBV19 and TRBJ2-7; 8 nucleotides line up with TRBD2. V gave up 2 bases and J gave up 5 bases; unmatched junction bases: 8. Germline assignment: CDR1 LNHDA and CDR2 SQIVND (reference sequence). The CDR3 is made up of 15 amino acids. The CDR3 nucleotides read TGTGCCAGTAGTATAACCCCGGGAGGGCACCACGAGCAGTACTTC. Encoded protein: CASSITPGGHHEQYF.

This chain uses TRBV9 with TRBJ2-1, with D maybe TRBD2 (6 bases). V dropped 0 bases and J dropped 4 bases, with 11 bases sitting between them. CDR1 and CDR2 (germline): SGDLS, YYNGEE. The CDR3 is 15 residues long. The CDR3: CASSVDLAQYNEQFF. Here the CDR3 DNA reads TGTGCCAGCAGCGTAGATCTAGCGCAGTACAATGAGCAGTTCTTC.

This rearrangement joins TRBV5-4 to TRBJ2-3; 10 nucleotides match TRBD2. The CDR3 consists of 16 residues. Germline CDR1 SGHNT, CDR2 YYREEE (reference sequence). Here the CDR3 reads CATARGSGREGDTQYF. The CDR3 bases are TGTGCTACCGCTCGGGGGAGCGGGAGGGAGGGAGATACGCAGTATTTT.

CDR3 in amino acids: CASSLLTSGTGNEQFF. The CDR3 DNA reads as TGTGCCAGCAGTTTGTTGACTAGCGGGACGGGAAATGAGCAGTTCTTC. This chain connects TRBV28 to TRBJ2-1; 11 bases line up with TRBD2. Looked up from germline, CDR1 is MDHEN and CDR2 is SYDVKM. The CDR3 sequence is 16 residues long. The junction had 8 bases not matched to a gene; V was cut back by 3 bases and J by 7 bases.

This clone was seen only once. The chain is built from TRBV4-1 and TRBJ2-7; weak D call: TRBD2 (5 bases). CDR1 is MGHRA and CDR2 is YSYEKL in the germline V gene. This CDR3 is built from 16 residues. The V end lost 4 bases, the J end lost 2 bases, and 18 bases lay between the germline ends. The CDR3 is CASSRDQSGAAYEQYF. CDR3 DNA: TGCGCCAGCAGCCGAGATCAGAGCGGAGCGGCCTACGAGCAGTACTTC.

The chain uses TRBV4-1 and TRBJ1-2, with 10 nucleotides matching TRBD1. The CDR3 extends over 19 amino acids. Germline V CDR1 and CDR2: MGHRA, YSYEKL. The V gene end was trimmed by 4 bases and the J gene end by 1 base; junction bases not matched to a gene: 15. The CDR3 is CASSPSVSRTGGYNYGYTF. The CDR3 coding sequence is TGCGCCAGCAGCCCCTCAGTTTCTCGGACAGGGGGTTATAACTATGGCTACACCTTC.

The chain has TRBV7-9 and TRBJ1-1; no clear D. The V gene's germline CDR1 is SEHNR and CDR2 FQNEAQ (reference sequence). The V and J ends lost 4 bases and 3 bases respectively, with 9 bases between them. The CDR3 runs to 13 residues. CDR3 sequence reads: CASSSGLYTEAFF. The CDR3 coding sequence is TGTGCCAGCAGCTCCGGACTCTACACTGAAGCTTTCTTT.

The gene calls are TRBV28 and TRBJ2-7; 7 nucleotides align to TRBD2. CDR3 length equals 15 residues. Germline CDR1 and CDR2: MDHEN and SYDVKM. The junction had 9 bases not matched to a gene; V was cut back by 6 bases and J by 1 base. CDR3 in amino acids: CASSLPGGSSYEQYF. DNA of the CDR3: TGTGCCAGCAGCCTCCCGGGCGGGAGTTCCTACGAGCAGTACTTC.